Following are 31 T cell receptor beta chains from one sample sequenced in a study of Ad26.COV2.S vaccination and SARS-CoV-2 variants. Sequenced by immunoSEQ multiplex PCR; TCRdb stores in-frame clones only, minus some. The sample consists of around 340,000 clones, about nine tenths of them appearing once. As for treatment: around 19 received Ad26.COV2.S at low or high dose, single or two shots; 5 received placebo; per-sample allocation not given. Sampling was done on day 63 after the first vaccine or placebo injection. Sequences were derived from peripheral blood, sampled in a trial of Ad26.COV2.S vaccine versus placebo. These receptors were collected from a person aged 18 to 65 who received the Ad26.COV2.S COVID-19 vaccine or a placebo.

The J gene is TRBJ2-2, the V gene TRBV5-1; 11 bases are a match to TRBD2. Losses at the gene ends were 2 bases for V and 2 bases for J; bases not matched to a gene: 5. CDR1 is SGHRS and CDR2 is YFSETQ in the germline V gene. This CDR3 spans 17 amino acids. Here the CDR3 reads CASSLAGTSGNTGELFF. The CDR3 DNA reads TGCGCCAGCAGCTTAGCCGGGACTAGCGGAAACACCGGGGAGCTGTTTTTT.

The chain is built from TRBV7-8 and TRBJ2-7; no clear D. Trimming removed 5 bases from V and 0 bases from J, with 5 bases in between. This CDR3 spans 12 amino acids. CDR1 and CDR2 from the germline V gene are SGHVS and FQNEAQ. CDR3 protein: CASSLSSYEQYF. The CDR3 nucleotides are TGTGCCAGCAGCCTCAGCTCCTACGAGCAGTACTTC.

The J gene is TRBJ1-3, the V gene TRBV7-2; TRBD1 is a possible D gene (6 bases). The V end lost 0 bases, the J end lost 2 bases, and 8 bases lay between the germline ends. Looked up from germline, CDR1 is SGHTA and CDR2 is FQGNSA. CDR3 length equals 15 residues. The CDR3, as DNA: TGTGCCAGCAGCTTAGCGACAGGAACTGGAAACACCATATATTTT. As protein: CASSLATGTGNTIYF.

This clone was counted once. V usage is TRBV30 and J usage is TRBJ1-2; 10 positions agree with TRBD1. The CDR3 loop spans 14 amino acids. The V gene end was trimmed by 6 bases and the J gene end by 8 bases; junction bases not matched to a gene: 12. Per the germline V gene, CDR1 is GTSNPN and CDR2 is SVGIG (reference sequence). CDR3 in amino acids: CACNRDRGSGGYTF. CDR3 DNA: TGTGCCTGTAACCGGGACAGGGGTTCGGGGGGCTACACCTTC.

J is TRBJ2-3 and V is TRBV6-2 or TRBV6-3, with a tentative D call TRBD2 (5 bases). The V end was cut by 2 bases, the J end by 1 base, with 16 bases between. Germline V gene data show CDR1 as MNHEY and CDR2 as SVGEGT. CDR3 size: 17 residues. CDR3 nucleotides: TGTGCCAGCAGTTACCATCCGGACTTCCCTGGCACAGATACGCAGTATTTT. Protein sequence: CASSYHPDFPGTDTQYF.

For the CDR3, the DNA is TGTGCCAGCAGCTTATCCGTCAGGAATGGGGAGACCCAGTACTTC. Protein: CASSLSVRNGETQYF. This chain links TRBV7-2 with TRBJ2-5; D gene ambiguous. The CDR3 is 15 residues long. Germline V gene lookup returns CDR1 SGHTA and CDR2 FQGNSA. V lost 2 bases and J 5 bases, leaving 15 bases between the germline ends.

In nucleotides, the CDR3 is TGTGCCAGCAGTGATCGACAGGGGGGAGCTCATAATTCACCCCTCCACTTT. Its translation: CASSDRQGGAHNSPLHF. The rearrangement uses TRBV27 and TRBJ1-6, with TRBD1 matching 9 bases. With V trimmed by 5 bases and J by 5 bases, 10 bases remained unmatched. Per germline, CDR1 MNHEY and CDR2 SMNVEV (reference sequence). This CDR3 has 17 amino acids.

The chain combines TRBV20-1 with TRBJ1-2; no definite D call. The CDR3 contains 11 residues. Germline-derived CDR1 and CDR2 are DFQATT and SNEGSKA (reference sequence). Trimming took 8 bases from V and 1 from J, leaving 8 bases between them. The chain's CDR3 is CSTSFNYGYTF. CDR3 bases: TGCAGTACAAGTTTTAACTATGGCTACACCTTC.

The J gene is TRBJ1-2, the V gene TRBV6-4; TRBD1 matches 7 bases. This CDR3 has 13 amino acids. The V gene end was trimmed by 4 bases and the J gene end by 8 bases; junction bases not matched to a gene: 7. From germline, CDR1 is MRHNA and CDR2 SNTAGT. Here the CDR3 reads CASSASRGGGYTF. The CDR3 bases are TGTGCCAGCAGTGCCTCCAGGGGGGGCGGCTACACCTTC.

The CDR3 DNA sequence: TGTGCCAGCAGCCAAGATCTGAGACTAGCGGCCTCCTACGAGCAGTACTTC. Translation: CASSQDLRLAASYEQYF. The chain combines TRBV3-1 (or the pseudogene TRBV3-2) with TRBJ2-7, with 9 positions matching TRBD2. CDR1 is LGHDT and CDR2 is YNNKEL in the germline V gene (reference sequence). The CDR3 loop spans 17 amino acids. Losses at the gene ends were 0 bases for V and 0 bases for J; bases not matched to a gene: 6.

The chain links TRBV27 to TRBJ1-5; D remains unclear. The CDR3 runs to 16 residues. V gave up 2 bases and J gave up 3 bases, with 14 bases separating them. Germline CDR1 MNHEY, CDR2 SMNVEV (reference sequence). The CDR3 reads CASSLDGQRPNQPQHF. The CDR3 DNA reads TGTGCCAGCAGTTTAGATGGGCAGAGGCCCAATCAGCCCCAGCATTTT.

Of note for this clone: Germline and junction disagree at one end, which may indicate a read error. This chain joins TRBV29-1 and TRBJ1-1; tentatively, D is TRBD1 (6 bases). This CDR3 region has 11 residues. Germline lookup yields CDR1 SQVTM and CDR2 ANQGSEA. The CDR3 region has the DNA TGCAGCGTTGTATTGGGGGGCACCTCACTTTGG. Translating gives CSVVLGGTSLW. Full variable domain (remainder filled in from reference TRBV29-1 and TRBJ1-1): SAVISQKPSRDICQRGTSLTIQCQVDSQVTMMFWYRQQPGQSLTLIATANQGSEATYESGFVIDKFPISRPNLTFSTLTVSNMSPEDSSIYLCSVVLGGTSLWGQGTRLTVV.

The chain combines TRBV20-1 with TRBJ2-2, with 7 bases matching TRBD1. Germline V gene data show CDR1 as DFQATT and CDR2 as SNEGSKA (reference sequence). The CDR3 is 14 amino acids. J lost 1 base, V lost 3 bases, and 2 bases had no gene match. The CDR3 nucleotides read TGCAGTGCTAGTAGGGGGCTGAACACCGGGGAGCTGTTTTTT. As protein: CSASRGLNTGELFF.

V usage is TRBV30 and J usage is TRBJ2-2; D gene uncertain. Germline-derived CDR1 and CDR2 are GTSNPN and SVGIG (reference sequence). V was cut by 2 bases and J by 6 bases, with 7 bases left in between. This CDR3 has 12 amino acids. The CDR3 DNA is TGTGCCTGGAGTATTATATCCGGGGAGCTGTTTTTT. Its protein product is CAWSIISGELFF.

The chain is built from TRBV30 and TRBJ2-7, with a weak D call TRBD2 (7 bases). CDR1 and CDR2 (germline): GTSNPN, SVGIG (reference sequence). This CDR3 spans 13 amino acids. V was clipped by 0 bases and J by 3 bases, with 9 bases between them. In nucleotides, the CDR3 is TGTGCCTGGAGTGTGGGAGGGGGCTACGAGCAGTACTTC. Amino acid sequence: CAWSVGGGYEQYF.

V and J are TRBV5-5 and TRBJ2-5; TRBD2 is a possible D gene (6 bases). The CDR3 spans 15 residues. Trimming removed 1 base at V and 6 bases at J, with 16 bases between. Per the germline V gene, CDR1 is SGHKS and CDR2 is YYEKEE (reference sequence). This CDR3 is CASSLMTGEGKTQYF. CDR3 bases: TGTGCCAGCAGCTTGATGACGGGGGAAGGGAAGACCCAGTACTTC. Complete variable domain (other parts from reference TRBV5-5 and TRBJ2-5): DAGVTQSPTHLIKTRGQQVTLRCSPISGHKSVSWYQQVLGQGPQFIFQYYEKEERGRGNFPDRFSARQFPNYSSELNVNALLLGDSALYLCASSLMTGEGKTQYFGPGTRLLVL.

The chain has TRBV19 and TRBJ2-6; no clear D. This CDR3 has 14 amino acids. The germline V gene has CDR1 LNHDA and CDR2 SQIVND (reference sequence). Between the trimmed V and J ends, which lost 5 bases and 2 bases, there was a span of 7 bases. The CDR3 DNA reads as TGTGCCAGTAGTCTGCCTGCTGGGGCCAACGTCCTGACTTTC. Its translation: CASSLPAGANVLTF.

V usage is TRBV7-3 and J usage is TRBJ2-7; no clear D. Trimming pared 2 bases from V and 7 bases from J, leaving 9 bases between. Germline lookup yields CDR1 SGHTA and CDR2 FQGTGA. The CDR3 is 12 amino acids. Here the CDR3 reads CASSLAGLEQYF. For the CDR3, the DNA is TGTGCCAGCAGCTTAGCTGGGCTTGAGCAGTACTTC.

V gene TRBV6-6 combines with J gene TRBJ2-5; D gene ambiguous. This CDR3 contains 15 residues. CDR1 is MNHNY and CDR2 is SVGAGI in the germline V gene (reference sequence). Trimming stripped 0 bases from V and 4 bases from J, with 12 bases between. CDR3: CASSYSSLDTETQYF. DNA of the CDR3: TGTGCCAGCAGTTACTCTTCCCTGGATACAGAGACCCAGTACTTC.

The CDR3 sequence: CASSLDRIETQYF. CDR3 bases: TGCGCCAGCAGCCTCGACAGGATCGAGACCCAGTACTTC. The chain employs TRBV5-1 and TRBJ2-5, with D possibly matching TRBD1 (6 bases). The germline CDR1 and CDR2 sequences are SGHRS and YFSETQ. The CDR3 extends over 13 amino acids. The germline V and J ends were trimmed by 4 bases and 5 bases, with 12 bases remaining between them. Using reference TRBV5-1 and TRBJ2-5 for the parts outside the CDR3, the full variable domain is KAGVTQTPRYLIKTRGQQVTLSCSPISGHRSVSWYQQTPGQGLQFLFEYFSETQRNKGNFPGRFSGRQFSNSRSEMNVSTLELGDSALYLCASSLDRIETQYFGPGTRLLVL.

This sequence joins TRBV30 and TRBJ1-2; D ambiguous. Deletions cut 3 bases from V and 8 bases from J, with 16 bases between. Looked up from germline, CDR1 is GTSNPN and CDR2 is SVGIG (reference sequence). The CDR3 consists of 13 residues. CDR3 amino acids: CAWRLQDAGGYTF. CDR3 sequence (DNA): TGTGCCTGGAGGTTGCAAGATGCGGGGGGCTACACCTTC.

The chain links TRBV18 to TRBJ2-7, with 7 bases aligning to TRBD1. Trimming cost V 5 bases and J 4 bases; bases outside gene matches: 2. The CDR3 runs to 12 residues. Germline V gene data show CDR1 as KGHSH and CDR2 as LQKENI. The CDR3 sequence: CASSIQGYEQYF. The DNA of the CDR3 is TGTGCCAGCTCAATACAGGGGTACGAGCAGTACTTC. The full variable domain, with the rest looked up from reference TRBV18 and TRBJ2-7, is NAGVMQNPRHLVRRRGQEARLRCSPMKGHSHVYWYRQLPEEGLKFMVYLQKENIIDESGMPKERFSAEFPKEGPSILRIQQVVRGDSAAYFCASSIQGYEQYFGPGTRLTVT.

The rearrangement joins TRBV25-1 to TRBJ1-1; D might be TRBD1 (5 bases). V lost 1 base and J 6 bases, leaving 15 bases between the germline ends. The CDR3 runs to 15 residues. Germline V gives CDR1 MGHDK, CDR2 SYGVNS. The CDR3 region is CASSELGETLSEAFF. In DNA form, the CDR3 reads TGTGCCAGCAGTGAATTAGGGGAAACTCTGTCTGAAGCTTTCTTT.

In the case of this clone: The junction does not match germline at one end; this may be a read error. The rearrangement uses TRBV7-7 and TRBJ2-5; 9 bases map to TRBD1. Germline V gene data show CDR1 as SSHAT and CDR2 as FNYEAQ (reference sequence). The CDR3 has 16 amino acids. The CDR3 loop is CASSHSGTGFQETQYF. The CDR3 DNA is TGTGCTAGCAGTCATTCCGGGACAGGGTTTCAAGAGACCCAGTACTTC. Combining the CDR3 with reference TRBV7-7 and TRBJ2-5 gives the whole variable domain GAGVSQSPRYKVTKRGQDVTLRCDPISSHATLYWYQQALGQGPEFLTYFNYEAQPDKSGLPSDRFSAERPEGSISTLTIQRTEQRDSAMYRCASSHSGTGFQETQYFGPGTRLLVL.

The V and J genes are TRBV6-5 and TRBJ1-1; D unclear. The CDR3 has 12 residues. V lost 7 bases and J lost 11, with 17 bases in between. Germline assignment: CDR1 MNHEY and CDR2 SVGAGI. The CDR3 DNA sequence: TGTGCCAGCACCCTAGTGGGGATGGGGGCTTTCTTT. Its protein is CASTLVGMGAFF.

The chain carries TRBV10-3 and TRBJ1-4, with 8 positions matching TRBD1. The V and J ends lost 2 bases and 6 bases, in that order; junction bases with no gene match: 11. CDR1 is ENHRY, CDR2 SYGVKD, per germline. The CDR3 extends over 17 amino acids. The CDR3 spells CAISERPGGWRDEKLFF. In DNA form, the CDR3 reads TGTGCCATCAGTGAGCGTCCAGGGGGCTGGAGAGATGAAAAACTGTTTTTT.

The chain has TRBV6-2 or TRBV6-3 and TRBJ1-1; D is unclear. V lost 4 bases and J lost 0, with 3 bases in between. CDR1 is MNHEY and CDR2 is SVGEGT in the germline V gene. The CDR3 loop spans 12 amino acids. The CDR3 protein is CASSSVNTEAFF. The DNA for the CDR3 is TGTGCCAGCAGTTCGGTGAACACTGAAGCTTTCTTT.

The chain carries TRBV6-2 or TRBV6-3 and TRBJ1-4, with D uncertain. V was cut by 4 bases and J by 8 bases, with 14 bases left in between. Germline loops: CDR1 MNHEY, CDR2 SVGEGT. This CDR3 comprises 14 residues. The CDR3 region is CASSSPGEGEKLFF. CDR3 in DNA: TGTGCCAGCAGTTCCCCGGGTGAAGGAGAAAAACTGTTTTTT.

The chain carries TRBV30 and TRBJ2-6; possibly TRBD2 for D (6 bases). This CDR3 region has 14 residues. V was cut by 1 base and J by 2 bases, with 6 bases left in between. Germline values: CDR1 GTSNPN, CDR2 SVGIG (reference sequence). CDR3 amino acids: CAWSGGAGANVLTF. DNA for the CDR3: TGTGCCTGGAGTGGGGGGGCTGGGGCCAACGTCCTGACTTTC.

The chain carries TRBV7-3 and TRBJ1-1, with a possible D match to TRBD1 (6 bases). This CDR3 comprises 14 residues. V was shortened by 5 bases and J by 5 bases, with 15 bases between the two germline ends. Germline V gene data show CDR1 as SGHTA and CDR2 as FQGTGA. CDR3 nucleotides: TGTGCCAGCAGCCGACGGGGGGCAGGAACTGAAGCTTTCTTT. It yields the protein CASSRRGAGTEAFF.

The chain joins TRBV9 to TRBJ2-6; D is undetermined. The germline V and J ends were trimmed by 4 bases and 0 bases, with 11 bases remaining between them. Per the germline V gene, CDR1 is SGDLS and CDR2 is YYNGEE. The CDR3 has 16 amino acids. The chain's CDR3 is CASSPQGNSGANVLTF. CDR3 DNA sequence: TGTGCCAGCAGCCCCCAAGGTAACTCTGGGGCCAACGTCCTGACTTTC.